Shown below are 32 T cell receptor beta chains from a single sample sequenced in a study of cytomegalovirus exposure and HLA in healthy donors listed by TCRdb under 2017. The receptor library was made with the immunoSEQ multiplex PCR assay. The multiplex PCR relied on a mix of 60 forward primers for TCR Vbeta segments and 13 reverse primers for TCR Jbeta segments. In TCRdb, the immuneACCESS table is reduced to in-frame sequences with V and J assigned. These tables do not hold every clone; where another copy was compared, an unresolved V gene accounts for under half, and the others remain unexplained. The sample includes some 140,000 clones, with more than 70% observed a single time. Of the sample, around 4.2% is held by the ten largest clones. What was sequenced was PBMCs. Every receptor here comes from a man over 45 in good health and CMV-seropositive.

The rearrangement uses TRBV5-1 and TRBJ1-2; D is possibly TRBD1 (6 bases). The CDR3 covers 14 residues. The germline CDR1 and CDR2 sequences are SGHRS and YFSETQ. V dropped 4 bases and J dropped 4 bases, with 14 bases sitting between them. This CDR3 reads CASSPDRSPYGYTF. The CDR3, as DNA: TGCGCCAGCAGCCCGGACAGAAGCCCCTATGGCTACACCTTC.

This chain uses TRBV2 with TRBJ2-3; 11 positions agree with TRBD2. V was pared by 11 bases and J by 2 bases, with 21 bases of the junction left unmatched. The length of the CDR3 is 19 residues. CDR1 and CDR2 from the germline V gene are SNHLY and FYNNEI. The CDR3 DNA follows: TGTGCCCTCTTTATTCGGGAAGATCCTAGCGGGGGGATCACAGATACGCAGTATTTT. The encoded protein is CALFIREDPSGGITDTQYF.

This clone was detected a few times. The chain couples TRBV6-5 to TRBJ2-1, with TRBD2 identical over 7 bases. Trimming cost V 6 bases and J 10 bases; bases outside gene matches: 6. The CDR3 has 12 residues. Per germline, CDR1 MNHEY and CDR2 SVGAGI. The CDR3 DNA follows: TGTGCCAGCAGAAGCGGGGCGCGGGAGCAGTTCTTC. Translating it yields CASRSGAREQFF.

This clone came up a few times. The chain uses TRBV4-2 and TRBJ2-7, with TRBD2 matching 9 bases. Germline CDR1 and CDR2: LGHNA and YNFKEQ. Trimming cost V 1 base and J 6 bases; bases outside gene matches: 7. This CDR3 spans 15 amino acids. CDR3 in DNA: TGTGCCAGCAGCCAAGGGCCGGGACTAGCTGGCGAGCAGTACTTC. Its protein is CASSQGPGLAGEQYF.

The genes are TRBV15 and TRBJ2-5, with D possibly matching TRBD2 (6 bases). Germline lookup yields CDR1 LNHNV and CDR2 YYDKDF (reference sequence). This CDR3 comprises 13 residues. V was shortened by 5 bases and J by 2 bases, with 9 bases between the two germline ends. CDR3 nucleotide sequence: TGTGCCACCAGCGAGGCGGGGCAAGAGACCCAGTACTTC. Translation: CATSEAGQETQYF. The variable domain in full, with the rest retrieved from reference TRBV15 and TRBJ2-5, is DAMVIQNPRYQVTQFGKPVTLSCSQTLNHNVMYWYQQKSSQAPKLLFHYYDKDFNNEADTPDNFQSRRPNTSFCFLDIRSPGLGDTAMYLCATSEAGQETQYFGPGTRLLVL.

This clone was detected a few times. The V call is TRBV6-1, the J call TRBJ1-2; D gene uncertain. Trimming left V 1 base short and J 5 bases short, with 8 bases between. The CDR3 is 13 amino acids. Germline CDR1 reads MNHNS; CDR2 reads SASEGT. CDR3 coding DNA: TGTGCCAGCAGTGAAGGGTTGCGGTATGGCTACACCTTC. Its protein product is CASSEGLRYGYTF.

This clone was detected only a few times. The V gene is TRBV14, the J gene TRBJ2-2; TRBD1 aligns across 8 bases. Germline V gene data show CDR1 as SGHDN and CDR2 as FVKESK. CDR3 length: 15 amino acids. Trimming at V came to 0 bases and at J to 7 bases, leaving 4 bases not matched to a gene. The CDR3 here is CASSQDDRGYGELFF. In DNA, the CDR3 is TGTGCCAGCAGCCAAGATGACAGGGGATACGGGGAGCTGTTTTTT.

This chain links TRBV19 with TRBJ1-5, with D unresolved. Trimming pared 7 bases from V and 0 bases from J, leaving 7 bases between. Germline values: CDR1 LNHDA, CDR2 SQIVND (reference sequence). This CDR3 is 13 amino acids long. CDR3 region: CASTGDSNQPQHF. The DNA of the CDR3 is TGTGCCAGTACTGGAGATAGCAATCAGCCCCAGCATTTT. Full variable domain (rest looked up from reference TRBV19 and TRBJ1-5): DGGITQSPKYLFRKEGQNVTLSCEQNLNHDAMYWYRQDPGQGLRLIYYSQIVNDFQKGDIAEGYSVSREKKESFPLTVTSAQKNPTAFYLCASTGDSNQPQHFGDGTRLSIL.

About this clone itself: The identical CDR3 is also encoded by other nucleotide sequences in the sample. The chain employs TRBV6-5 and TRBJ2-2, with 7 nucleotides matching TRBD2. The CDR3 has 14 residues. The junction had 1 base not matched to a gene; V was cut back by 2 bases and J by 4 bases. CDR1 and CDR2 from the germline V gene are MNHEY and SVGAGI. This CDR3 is CASSYGGGTGELFF. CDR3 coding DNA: TGTGCCAGCAGTTACGGCGGGGGCACCGGGGAGCTGTTTTTT.

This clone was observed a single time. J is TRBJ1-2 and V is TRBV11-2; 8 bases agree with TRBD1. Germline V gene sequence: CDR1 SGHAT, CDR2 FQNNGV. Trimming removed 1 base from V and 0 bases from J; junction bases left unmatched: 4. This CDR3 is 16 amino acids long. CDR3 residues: CASSLAAGGPNYGYTF. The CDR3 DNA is TGTGCCAGCAGCTTAGCGGCAGGGGGCCCTAACTATGGCTACACCTTC.

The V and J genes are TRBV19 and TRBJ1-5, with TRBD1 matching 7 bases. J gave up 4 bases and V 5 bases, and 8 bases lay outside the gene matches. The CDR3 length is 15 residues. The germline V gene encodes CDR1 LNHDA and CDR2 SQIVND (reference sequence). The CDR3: CASSLGQRTNQPQHF. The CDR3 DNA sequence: TGTGCCAGTAGTTTGGGACAGAGGACAAATCAGCCCCAGCATTTT.

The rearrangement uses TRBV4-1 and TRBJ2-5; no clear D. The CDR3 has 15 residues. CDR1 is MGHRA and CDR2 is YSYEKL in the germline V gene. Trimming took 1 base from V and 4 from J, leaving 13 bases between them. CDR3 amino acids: CASSQGLAELETQYF. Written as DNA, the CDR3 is TGCGCCAGCAGCCAAGGGCTGGCGGAGTTAGAGACCCAGTACTTC.

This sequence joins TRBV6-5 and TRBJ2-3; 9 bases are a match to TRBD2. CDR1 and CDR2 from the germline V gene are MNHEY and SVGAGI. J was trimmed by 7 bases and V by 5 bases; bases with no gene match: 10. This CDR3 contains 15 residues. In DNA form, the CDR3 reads TGTGCCAGCAGTCTACGACTAGCGGATTACCATACGCAGTATTTT. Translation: CASSLRLADYHTQYF.

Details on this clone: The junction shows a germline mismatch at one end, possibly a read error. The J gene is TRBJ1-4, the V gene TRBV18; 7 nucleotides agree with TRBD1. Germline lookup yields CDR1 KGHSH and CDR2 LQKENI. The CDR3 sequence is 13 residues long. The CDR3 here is CASSPGTDEKLLF. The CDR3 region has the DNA TGTGCCAGCTCACCCGGGACAGATGAAAAACTGCTTTTT.

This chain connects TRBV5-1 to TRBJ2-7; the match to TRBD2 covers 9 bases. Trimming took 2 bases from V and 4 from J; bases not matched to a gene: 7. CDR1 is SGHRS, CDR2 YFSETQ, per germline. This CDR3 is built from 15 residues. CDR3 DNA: TGCGCCAGCAGCTTCGGCGGGGGGGCCGAGTACGAGCAGTACTTC. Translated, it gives CASSFGGGAEYEQYF.

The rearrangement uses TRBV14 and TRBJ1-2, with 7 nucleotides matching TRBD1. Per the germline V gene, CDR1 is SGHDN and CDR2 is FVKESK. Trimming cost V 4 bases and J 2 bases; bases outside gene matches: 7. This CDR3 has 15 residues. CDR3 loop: CASSLRMTGNYGYTF. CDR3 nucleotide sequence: TGTGCCAGCAGCCTGCGGATGACAGGGAACTATGGCTACACCTTC.

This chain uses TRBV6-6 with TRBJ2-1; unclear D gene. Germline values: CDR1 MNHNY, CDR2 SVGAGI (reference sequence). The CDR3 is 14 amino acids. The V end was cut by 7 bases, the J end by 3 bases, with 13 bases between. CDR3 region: CASTDAANYNEQFF. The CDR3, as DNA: TGTGCCAGCACCGACGCGGCTAACTACAATGAGCAGTTCTTC.

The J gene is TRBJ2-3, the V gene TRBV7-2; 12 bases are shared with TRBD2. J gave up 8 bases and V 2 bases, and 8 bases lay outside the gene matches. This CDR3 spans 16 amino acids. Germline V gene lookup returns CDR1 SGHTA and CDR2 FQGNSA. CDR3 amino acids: CASSLSPSGGAGTQYF. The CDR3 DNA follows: TGTGCCAGCAGCTTATCACCTAGCGGGGGGGCCGGTACGCAGTATTTT.

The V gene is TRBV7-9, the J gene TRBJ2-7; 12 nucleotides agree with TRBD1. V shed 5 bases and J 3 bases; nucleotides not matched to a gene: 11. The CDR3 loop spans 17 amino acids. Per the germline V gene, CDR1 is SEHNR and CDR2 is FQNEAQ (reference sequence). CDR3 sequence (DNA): TGTGCCAGCAGCAGAGGGACAGGGGGCGTCGAATACTACGAGCAGTACTTC. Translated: CASSRGTGGVEYYEQYF.

CDR3 nucleotides: TGCGCCAGCAGCCCCACGTCCCCCCTATATGGCTACACCTTC. Protein product: CASSPTSPLYGYTF. J is TRBJ1-2 and V is TRBV5-1, with D unresolved. The V and J ends lost 4 bases and 5 bases respectively, with 15 bases between them. CDR3 length: 14 amino acids. Germline CDR1 reads SGHRS; CDR2 reads YFSETQ.

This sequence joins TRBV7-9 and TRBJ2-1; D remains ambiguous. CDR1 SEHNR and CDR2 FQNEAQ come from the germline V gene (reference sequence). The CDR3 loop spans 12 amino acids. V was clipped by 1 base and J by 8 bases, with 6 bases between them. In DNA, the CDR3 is TGTGCCAGCAGCTTAGTTAGCTATGAGCAGTTCTTC. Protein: CASSLVSYEQFF.

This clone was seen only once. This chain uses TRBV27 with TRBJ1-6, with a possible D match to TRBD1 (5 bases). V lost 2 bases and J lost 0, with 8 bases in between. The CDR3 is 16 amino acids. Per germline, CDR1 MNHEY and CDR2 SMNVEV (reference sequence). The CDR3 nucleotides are TGTGCCAGCAGTTTAGGGGGGAGCTCCTATAATTCACCCCTCCACTTT. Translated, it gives CASSLGGSSYNSPLHF.

The DNA for the CDR3 is TGTGCCAGCAGCTCTAGACAGGGAGGCTCCTACGAGCAGTACTTC. Encoded protein: CASSSRQGGSYEQYF. The gene calls are TRBV6-5 and TRBJ2-7; tentative D call: TRBD1 (7 bases). Looked up from germline, CDR1 is MNHEY and CDR2 is SVGAGI. The CDR3 extends over 15 amino acids. Trimming pared 6 bases from V and 0 bases from J, leaving 15 bases between.

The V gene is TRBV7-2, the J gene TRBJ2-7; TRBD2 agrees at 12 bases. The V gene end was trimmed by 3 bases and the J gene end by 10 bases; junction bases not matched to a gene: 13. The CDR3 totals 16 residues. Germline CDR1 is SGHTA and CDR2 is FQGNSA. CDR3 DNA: TGTGCCAGCAGCTTTAAGCCAGGACTAGCGGGAATCCATCAGTACTTC. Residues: CASSFKPGLAGIHQYF.

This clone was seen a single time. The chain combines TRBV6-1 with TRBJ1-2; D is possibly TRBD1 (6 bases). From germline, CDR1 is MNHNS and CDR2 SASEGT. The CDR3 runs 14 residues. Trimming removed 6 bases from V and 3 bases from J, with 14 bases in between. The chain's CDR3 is CASSRTAAYYGYTF. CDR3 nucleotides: TGTGCCAGCAGCCGGACAGCAGCTTACTATGGCTACACCTTC.

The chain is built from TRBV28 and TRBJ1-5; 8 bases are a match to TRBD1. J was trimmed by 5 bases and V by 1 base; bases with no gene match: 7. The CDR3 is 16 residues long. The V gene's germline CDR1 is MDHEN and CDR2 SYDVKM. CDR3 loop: CASSLSSRGRDQPQHF. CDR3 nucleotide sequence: TGTGCCAGCAGTTTATCTTCCAGGGGGCGCGATCAGCCCCAGCATTTT.

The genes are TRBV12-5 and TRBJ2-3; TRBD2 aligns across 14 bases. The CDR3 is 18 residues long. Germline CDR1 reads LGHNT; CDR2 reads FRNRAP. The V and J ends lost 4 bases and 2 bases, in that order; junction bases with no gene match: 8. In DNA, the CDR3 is TGTGCTAGTGGTTCGGGACTAGCGGGGGCGTCTCACACAGATACGCAGTATTTT. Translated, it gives CASGSGLAGASHTDTQYF.

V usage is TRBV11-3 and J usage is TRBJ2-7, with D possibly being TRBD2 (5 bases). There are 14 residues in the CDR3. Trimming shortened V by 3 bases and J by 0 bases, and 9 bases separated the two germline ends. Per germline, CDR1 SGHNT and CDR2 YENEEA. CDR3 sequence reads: CASSLFRDSYEQYF. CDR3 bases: TGTGCCAGCAGCTTGTTCCGGGACTCCTACGAGCAGTACTTC.

The CDR3 loop is CASSSSILTGNYGYTF. The CDR3 DNA sequence: TGTGCCAGCTCATCAAGCATCCTGACGGGTAACTATGGCTACACCTTC. V usage is TRBV18 and J usage is TRBJ1-2; D unresolved. The V end was cut by 5 bases, the J end by 1 base, with 17 bases between. The germline V gene encodes CDR1 KGHSH and CDR2 LQKENI. The CDR3 sequence is 16 residues long.

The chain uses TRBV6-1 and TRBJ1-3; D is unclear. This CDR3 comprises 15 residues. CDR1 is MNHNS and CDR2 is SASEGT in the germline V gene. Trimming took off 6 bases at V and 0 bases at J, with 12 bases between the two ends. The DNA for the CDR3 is TGTGCCAGCAGACCCACTAGGTCCTCTGGAAACACCATATATTTT. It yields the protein CASRPTRSSGNTIYF.

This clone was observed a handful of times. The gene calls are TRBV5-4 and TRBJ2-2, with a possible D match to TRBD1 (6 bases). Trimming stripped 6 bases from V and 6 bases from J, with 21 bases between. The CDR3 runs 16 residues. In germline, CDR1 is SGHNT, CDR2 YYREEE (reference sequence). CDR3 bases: TGTGCCAGCACCGCCCTGGTAGGGGGAAAGGCCGGGGAGCTGTTTTTT. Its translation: CASTALVGGKAGELFF.

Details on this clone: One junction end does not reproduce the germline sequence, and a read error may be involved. CDR3 in amino acids: CASSMRQGTNYDYTF. CDR3 nucleotides: TGTGCCAGTAGTATGAGACAGGGAACTAACTATGACTACACCTTC. The rearrangement links TRBV19 to TRBJ1-2; 7 bases agree with TRBD1. Germline CDR1 is LNHDA and CDR2 is SQIVND (reference sequence). This CDR3 comprises 15 residues.